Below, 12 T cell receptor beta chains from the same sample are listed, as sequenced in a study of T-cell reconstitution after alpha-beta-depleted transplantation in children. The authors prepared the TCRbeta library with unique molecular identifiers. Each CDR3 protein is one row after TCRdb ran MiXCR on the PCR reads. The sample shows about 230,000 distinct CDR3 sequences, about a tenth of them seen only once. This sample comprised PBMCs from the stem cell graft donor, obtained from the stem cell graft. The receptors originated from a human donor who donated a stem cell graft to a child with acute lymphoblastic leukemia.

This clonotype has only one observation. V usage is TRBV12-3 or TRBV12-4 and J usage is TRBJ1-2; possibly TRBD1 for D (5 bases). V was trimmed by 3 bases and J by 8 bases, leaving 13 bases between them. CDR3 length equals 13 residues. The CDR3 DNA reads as TGTGCCAGCAGTTTGTGGGGGGTGGAGGGCTACACCTTC. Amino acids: CASSLWGVEGYTF.

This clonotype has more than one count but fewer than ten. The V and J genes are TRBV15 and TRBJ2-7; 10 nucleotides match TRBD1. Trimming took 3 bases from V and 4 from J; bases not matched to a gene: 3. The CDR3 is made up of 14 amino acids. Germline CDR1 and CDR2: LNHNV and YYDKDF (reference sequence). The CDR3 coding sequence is TGTGCCACCAGCAGGACAGGGGGCATGTACGAGCAGTACTTC. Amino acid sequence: CATSRTGGMYEQYF.

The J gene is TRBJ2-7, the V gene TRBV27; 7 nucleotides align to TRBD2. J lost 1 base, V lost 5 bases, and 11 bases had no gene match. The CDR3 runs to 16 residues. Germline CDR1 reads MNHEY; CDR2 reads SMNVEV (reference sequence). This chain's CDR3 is CASSPVSLADSYEQYF. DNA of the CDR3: TGTGCCAGCAGTCCCGTCTCCCTAGCGGATTCCTACGAGCAGTACTTC.

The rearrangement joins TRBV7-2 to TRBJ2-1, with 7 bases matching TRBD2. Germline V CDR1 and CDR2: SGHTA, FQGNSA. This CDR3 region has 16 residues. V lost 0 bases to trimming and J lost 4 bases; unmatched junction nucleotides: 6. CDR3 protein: CASSLASIGGYNEQFF. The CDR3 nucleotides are TGTGCCAGCAGCTTAGCTTCAATCGGGGGGTACAATGAGCAGTTCTTC.

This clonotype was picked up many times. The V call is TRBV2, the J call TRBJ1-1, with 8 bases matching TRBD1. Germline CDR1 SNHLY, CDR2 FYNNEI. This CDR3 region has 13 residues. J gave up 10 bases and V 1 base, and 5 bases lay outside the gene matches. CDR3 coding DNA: TGTGCCAGCAGTGAAGTACAGGGGGTTTTAGCTTTCTTT. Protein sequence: CASSEVQGVLAFF.

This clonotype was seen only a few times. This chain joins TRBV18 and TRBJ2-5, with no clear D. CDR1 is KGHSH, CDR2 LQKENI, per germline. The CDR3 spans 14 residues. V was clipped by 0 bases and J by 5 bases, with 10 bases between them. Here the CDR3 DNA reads TGTGCCAGCTCACCACCAAAAAATCAGGAGACCCAGTACTTC. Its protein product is CASSPPKNQETQYF.

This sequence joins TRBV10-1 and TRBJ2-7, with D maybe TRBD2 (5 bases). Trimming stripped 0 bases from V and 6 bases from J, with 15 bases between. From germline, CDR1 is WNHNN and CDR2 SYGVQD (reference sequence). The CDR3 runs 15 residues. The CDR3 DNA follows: TGCGCCAGCAGTGAGTCGAGAGCGGCCCCAATCGAGCAGTACTTC. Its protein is CASSESRAAPIEQYF.

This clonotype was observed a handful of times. CDR3 sequence (DNA): TGCAGCGCAACAGAGCACGAGCAGTACTTC. Its protein is CSATEHEQYF. The V call is TRBV29-1, the J call TRBJ2-7; no definite D call. The germline V gene encodes CDR1 SQVTM and CDR2 ANQGSEA. This CDR3 is 10 amino acids long. Trimming pared 7 bases from V and 5 bases from J, leaving 9 bases between.

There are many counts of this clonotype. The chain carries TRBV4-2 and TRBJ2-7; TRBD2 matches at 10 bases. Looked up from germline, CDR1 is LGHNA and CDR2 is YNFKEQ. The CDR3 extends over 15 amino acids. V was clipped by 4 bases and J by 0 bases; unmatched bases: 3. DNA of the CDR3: TGTGCCAGCAGCCGGCTAGCGGGGGACTCCTACGAGCAGTACTTC. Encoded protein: CASSRLAGDSYEQYF.

The CDR3 coding sequence is TGCGCCAGCAGTCCGGAGAGGGCGTACCAAGAGACCCAGTACTTC. Translating it yields CASSPERAYQETQYF. The gene calls are TRBV5-1 and TRBJ2-5; D is possibly TRBD2 (5 bases). Germline CDR1 is SGHRS and CDR2 is YFSETQ. This CDR3 contains 15 residues. V was pared by 5 bases and J by 0 bases, with 14 bases between.

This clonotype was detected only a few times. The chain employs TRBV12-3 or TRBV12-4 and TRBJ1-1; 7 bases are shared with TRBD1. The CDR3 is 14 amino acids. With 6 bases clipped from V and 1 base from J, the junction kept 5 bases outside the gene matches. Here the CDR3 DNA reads TGTGCCAGCAGGTGGGGACAGTCGAACACTGAAGCTTTCTTT. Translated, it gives CASRWGQSNTEAFF.

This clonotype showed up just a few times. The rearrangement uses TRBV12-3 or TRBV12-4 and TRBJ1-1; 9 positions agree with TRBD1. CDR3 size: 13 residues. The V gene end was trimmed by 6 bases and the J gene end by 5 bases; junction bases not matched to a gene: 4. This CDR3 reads CASRQGAGTEAFF. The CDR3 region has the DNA TGTGCCAGCAGACAGGGGGCTGGGACTGAAGCTTTCTTT.